Listed here are 23 T cell receptor beta chains from one sample, sequenced in a study of T-cell memory formation after mild COVID-19. TCRdb independently ran MiXCR on the 5' RACE reads; one entry per CDR3 protein. The data show approximately 350,000 distinct CDR3 sequences, roughly 14% seen once. What was sequenced was PBMCs or a T cell subset sorted from them (not recorded which). These receptors all stem from a man in his late teens or twenties who had mild COVID-19 (a few samples of this study predate the infection). Cell type and time point are not known.

The rearrangement uses TRBV3-1 and TRBJ1-3, with D hard to call. Germline V gene data show CDR1 as LGHDT and CDR2 as YNNKEL (reference sequence). The CDR3 length is 14 residues. The germline V and J ends were trimmed by 4 bases and 3 bases, with 10 bases remaining between them. The CDR3 nucleotides are TGTGCCAGCAGCCCGACATCGATTGGAAACACCATATATTTT. It translates to CASSPTSIGNTIYF.

This clonotype has a handful of counts. The V and J genes are TRBV7-2 and TRBJ2-7, with D tentatively TRBD1 or TRBD2 (5 bases each). This CDR3 spans 14 amino acids. The germline V gene has CDR1 SGHTA and CDR2 FQGNSA. Trimming stripped 3 bases from V and 7 bases from J, with 16 bases between. CDR3 nucleotide sequence: TGTGCCAGCAGCTTCCCCGGGACCCCGCGAGAGCAGTACTTC. Protein product: CASSFPGTPREQYF. The complete variable domain, with remaining parts taken from reference TRBV7-2 and TRBJ2-7, reads GAGVSQSPSNKVTEKGKDVELRCDPISGHTALYWYRQSLGQGLEFLIYFQGNSAPDKSGLPSDRFSAERTGGSVSTLTIQRTQQEDSAVYLCASSFPGTPREQYFGPGTRLTVT.

This clonotype was picked up a small number of times. The V gene is TRBV2, the J gene TRBJ2-5; 8 nucleotides align to TRBD1. V was pared by 5 bases and J by 13 bases, with 6 bases of the junction left unmatched. The germline CDR1 and CDR2 sequences are SNHLY and FYNNEI. CDR3 length: 11 amino acids. The CDR3 region is CASSLTGELYF. CDR3 nucleotide sequence: TGTGCCAGCAGTTTGACAGGGGAACTGTACTTC.

This clonotype was seen repeatedly, ten times or more. V gene TRBV5-6 combines with J gene TRBJ2-3, with 8 bases identical to TRBD1. This CDR3 spans 14 amino acids. V trimming: 0 bases; J trimming: 6 bases; junction bases outside the gene matches: 3. Germline values: CDR1 SGHDT, CDR2 YYEEEE. This CDR3 reads CASSLGTGGDTQYF. CDR3 DNA sequence: TGTGCCAGCAGCTTGGGCACAGGGGGTGATACGCAGTATTTT.

This sequence joins TRBV20-1 and TRBJ2-1; a weak D match, TRBD1 (6 bases). The CDR3 covers 13 residues. Looked up from germline, CDR1 is DFQATT and CDR2 is SNEGSKA (reference sequence). V gave up 5 bases and J gave up 7 bases, with 15 bases separating them. The CDR3 here is CSARTPGVNEQFF. For the CDR3, the DNA is TGCAGTGCTCGAACCCCAGGGGTGAATGAGCAGTTCTTC.

The CDR3 sequence: CASLRGQANIQYF. The CDR3 nucleotides read TGTGCCAGCTTAAGGGGACAGGCAAACATTCAGTACTTC. The chain carries TRBV2 and TRBJ2-4; TRBD1 matches 8 bases. CDR3 length: 13 residues. CDR1 SNHLY and CDR2 FYNNEI come from the germline V gene. V lost 8 bases, J lost 6 bases, and 6 bases stayed unmatched.

This clonotype was seen more than once but under ten times. This chain connects TRBV4-3 to TRBJ1-1, with D hard to call. The germline V and J ends were trimmed by 1 base and 4 bases, with 7 bases remaining between them. The CDR3 runs to 13 residues. The germline gives CDR1 LGHNA, CDR2 YSLEER. This chain's CDR3 is CASSQGMGTEAFF. The CDR3 DNA is TGCGCCAGCAGCCAAGGGATGGGCACTGAAGCTTTCTTT.

The chain is built from TRBV29-1 and TRBJ2-3, with TRBD2 identical over 7 bases. J lost 0 bases, V lost 6 bases, and 3 bases had no gene match. Per germline, CDR1 SQVTM and CDR2 ANQGSEA. The CDR3 extends over 13 amino acids. CDR3 protein: CSVVGGSTDTQYF. CDR3 bases: TGCAGCGTAGTGGGGGGGAGCACAGATACGCAGTATTTT.

A single count supports this clonotype. The rearrangement links TRBV6-2 or TRBV6-3 to TRBJ1-1; D gene uncertain. Germline V gene sequence: CDR1 MNHEY, CDR2 SVGEGT. Trimming pared 8 bases from V and 1 base from J, leaving 11 bases between. CDR3 length: 13 residues. CDR3 residues: CASLRRPNTEAFF. The CDR3 nucleotides are TGTGCCAGCCTACGACGGCCGAACACTGAAGCTTTCTTT.

This clonotype came up a few times. The chain links TRBV27 to TRBJ2-2; D perhaps matches TRBD1 (6 bases). Trimming removed 3 bases from V and 3 bases from J, with 8 bases in between. The CDR3 totals 14 residues. CDR1 and CDR2 (germline): MNHEY, SMNVEV (reference sequence). The CDR3 reads CASSLGAYTGELFF. CDR3 sequence (DNA): TGTGCCAGCAGTTTGGGGGCTTACACCGGGGAGCTGTTTTTT.

In this sample, this clonotype turned up a few times. This chain connects TRBV24-1 to TRBJ2-2; D is undetermined. Germline V gives CDR1 KGHDR, CDR2 SFDVKD. The CDR3 extends over 14 amino acids. The V end lost 0 bases, the J end lost 3 bases, and 4 bases lay between the germline ends. The chain's CDR3 is CATSDLLDTGELFF. Written as DNA, the CDR3 is TGTGCCACCAGTGATTTGCTGGACACCGGGGAGCTGTTTTTT.

This clonotype was found many times. This chain links TRBV5-1 with TRBJ2-2; D uncertain. The CDR3 length is 16 residues. Germline V gene lookup returns CDR1 SGHRS and CDR2 YFSETQ. Trimming removed 6 bases at V and 6 bases at J, with 21 bases between. For the CDR3, the DNA is TGCGCCAGCACGCCGCCCCCGTACACCCTACCCGGGGAGCTGTTTTTT. This sequence encodes CASTPPPYTLPGELFF.

This clonotype was counted many times. The rearrangement uses TRBV5-1 and TRBJ1-4; D is perhaps TRBD1 (5 bases). Trimming cost V 4 bases and J 6 bases, with 19 bases left between them. The CDR3 totals 16 residues. Germline V lookup: CDR1 SGHRS, CDR2 YFSETQ. The CDR3 coding sequence is TGCGCCAGCAGCATCGGTCGGGGCAGGTCCGATGAAAAACTGTTTTTT. It specifies CASSIGRGRSDEKLFF. Full variable domain (missing parts from reference TRBV5-1 and TRBJ1-4): KAGVTQTPRYLIKTRGQQVTLSCSPISGHRSVSWYQQTPGQGLQFLFEYFSETQRNKGNFPGRFSGRQFSNSRSEMNVSTLELGDSALYLCASSIGRGRSDEKLFFGSGTQLSVL.

The sample holds a few counts of this clonotype. This chain links TRBV27 with TRBJ1-6, with 8 bases fitting TRBD1. CDR3 length: 14 amino acids. Germline CDR1 reads MNHEY; CDR2 reads SMNVEV (reference sequence). J was trimmed by 9 bases and V by 6 bases; bases with no gene match: 7. The CDR3 DNA follows: TGTGCCAGCAGCCGGTTGGACAGGGTTTCACCCCTCCACTTT. Translated, it gives CASSRLDRVSPLHF.

This clonotype was seen a handful of times. This sequence joins TRBV4-2 and TRBJ2-2; D is uncertain. With 3 bases removed from V and 4 bases from J, the gap between germline ends came to 15 bases. CDR3 length equals 16 residues. Germline CDR1 is LGHNA and CDR2 is YNFKEQ. The CDR3 coding sequence is TGTGCCAGCAGCCAGCGCCCTGGTGGATCCACCGGGGAGCTGTTTTTT. Protein product: CASSQRPGGSTGELFF.

The chain recombines TRBV7-8 with TRBJ1-6; D remains unclear. V lost 1 base and J lost 7, with 11 bases in between. This CDR3 has 15 residues. The germline gives CDR1 SGHVS, CDR2 FQNEAQ. The CDR3 protein is CASSLERPLNSPLHF. The DNA of the CDR3 is TGTGCCAGCAGCTTAGAGAGGCCACTCAATTCACCCCTCCACTTT.

This clonotype was observed a few times. The chain has TRBV6-6 and TRBJ1-2; no reliable D call. The V gene lost 5 bases and the J gene lost 7 bases, with 8 bases spanning the gap. The CDR3 consists of 11 residues. CDR1 and CDR2 (germline): MNHNY, SVGAGI (reference sequence). The CDR3 here is CASSPGIGYTF. CDR3 DNA sequence: TGTGCCAGCAGTCCTGGGATTGGCTACACCTTC.

This sequence joins TRBV5-4 and TRBJ2-7, with 11 bases that match TRBD1. CDR3 length equals 13 residues. Losses at the gene ends were 9 bases for V and 4 bases for J; bases not matched to a gene: 6. CDR1 is SGHNT, CDR2 YYREEE, per germline (reference sequence). The DNA of the CDR3 is TGTGCCACTAACCGGGACAGGGGGTACGAGCAGTACTTC. It translates to CATNRDRGYEQYF.

This clonotype was counted a few times. This sequence joins TRBV7-2 and TRBJ1-4; 7 bases are a match to TRBD1. Trimming at V came to 5 bases and at J to 7 bases, leaving 10 bases not matched to a gene. Germline CDR1 reads SGHTA; CDR2 reads FQGNSA. This CDR3 comprises 15 residues. The CDR3 sequence is CASSTPTGLGEKLFF. Here the CDR3 DNA reads TGTGCCAGCAGCACTCCGACAGGGCTGGGTGAAAAACTGTTTTTT. The full variable domain, its missing parts supplied by reference TRBV7-2 and TRBJ1-4, is GAGVSQSPSNKVTEKGKDVELRCDPISGHTALYWYRQSLGQGLEFLIYFQGNSAPDKSGLPSDRFSAERTGGSVSTLTIQRTQQEDSAVYLCASSTPTGLGEKLFFGSGTQLSVL.

The chain uses TRBV6-5 and TRBJ1-5, with D tentatively TRBD1 (5 bases). The CDR3 covers 14 residues. CDR1 and CDR2 from the germline V gene are MNHEY and SVGAGI. Trimming removed 5 bases at V and 7 bases at J, with 15 bases between. The DNA for the CDR3 is TGTGCCAGCAGTCCCGCGGGGGGGAGACAGCCCCAGCATTTT. It translates to CASSPAGGRQPQHF.

The chain has TRBV6-2 or TRBV6-3 and TRBJ2-3; D call uncertain. Germline V gene lookup returns CDR1 MNHEY and CDR2 SVGEGT. The ends were cut back, 2 bases at V and 14 bases at J, with 11 bases in the middle. CDR3 size: 11 residues. The CDR3 nucleotides are TGTGCCAGCAGTTACGGTTTTTCAGTGTATTTT. The encoded protein is CASSYGFSVYF.

This clonotype was seen only a few times. The V call is TRBV5-1, the J call TRBJ2-7; TRBD1 might be the D (6 bases). Germline values: CDR1 SGHRS, CDR2 YFSETQ. The germline V and J ends were trimmed by 4 bases and 0 bases, with 14 bases remaining between them. This CDR3 has 15 amino acids. This CDR3 is CASSKGHSSSYEQYF. Here the CDR3 DNA reads TGCGCCAGCAGCAAGGGACATTCGAGCTCCTACGAGCAGTACTTC.

This clonotype was seen more than once but under ten times. The chain couples TRBV27 to TRBJ2-2; D not certain. The CDR3 spans 14 residues. Per germline, CDR1 MNHEY and CDR2 SMNVEV (reference sequence). The V gene lost 8 bases and the J gene lost 1 base, with 11 bases spanning the gap. CDR3 sequence: CASSQRVNTGELFF. The CDR3, as DNA: TGTGCCAGCTCCCAACGTGTGAACACCGGGGAGCTGTTTTTT.